These 7 T cell receptor beta chains share one sample of origin, sequenced in a study of blood T cell repertoires in COVID-19. TCRdb keeps only in-frame clones here, not all; method: immunoSEQ multiplex PCR. This table holds about 87,000 clones, around nine tenths found once. Sequenced: peripheral blood. The source of these receptors is a woman older than 75 with acute or convalescent COVID-19.

V is TRBV18 and J is TRBJ1-1; 7 nucleotides line up with TRBD1. Trimming cost V 0 bases and J 4 bases; bases outside gene matches: 23. The germline V gene encodes CDR1 KGHSH and CDR2 LQKENI. The CDR3 runs 21 residues. This chain's CDR3 is CASSPPNPPGPSTGRTTEAFF. CDR3 bases: TGTGCCAGCTCACCACCGAACCCCCCTGGTCCCTCGACAGGGCGTACCACTGAAGCTTTCTTT.

This clone was observed a single time. The CDR3 region has the DNA TGTGCCAGTACCCCCCCGGGGGGGACCCAGTACTTC. It is translated as CASTPPGGTQYF. This chain connects TRBV19 to TRBJ2-5; 7 bases line up with TRBD2. With 7 bases clipped from V and 7 bases from J, the junction kept 6 bases outside the gene matches. The germline V gene has CDR1 LNHDA and CDR2 SQIVND (reference sequence). The CDR3 has 12 amino acids.

This chain uses TRBV10-3 with TRBJ2-6; tentatively, D is TRBD1 (5 bases). The CDR3 loop spans 14 amino acids. Germline V lookup: CDR1 ENHRY, CDR2 SYGVKD. The germline V and J ends were trimmed by 6 bases and 0 bases, with 6 bases remaining between them. As DNA, the CDR3 is TGTGCCATCAGGGACAACTCTGGGGCCAACGTCCTGACTTTC. It codes for CAIRDNSGANVLTF.

The chain joins TRBV6-2 or TRBV6-3 to TRBJ2-7; 8 positions agree with TRBD2. The CDR3 spans 18 residues. Germline V lookup: CDR1 MNHEY, CDR2 SVGEGT. After removal of 0 bases from V and 4 bases from J, the junction contained 14 bases not matched to a gene. The CDR3 nucleotides are TGTGCCAGCAGTTACTCGACTAGCGTAGACACCTCATTTTACGAGCAGTACTTC. Translated, it gives CASSYSTSVDTSFYEQYF.

The V call is TRBV6-5, the J call TRBJ1-3; perhaps TRBD1 as D (6 bases). The V end was cut by 0 bases, the J end by 3 bases, with 12 bases between. CDR1 is MNHEY, CDR2 SVGAGI, per germline. This CDR3 has 16 amino acids. This CDR3 reads CASSYSNGRGGNTIYF. CDR3 bases: TGTGCCAGCAGTTACTCCAACGGCAGGGGTGGAAACACCATATATTTT.

DNA for the CDR3: TGTGCCAGCAGTTTAAGCAGGGGGATCTATGGCTACACCTTC. This codes for CASSLSRGIYGYTF. This chain links TRBV28 with TRBJ1-2; TRBD1 matches 7 bases. The germline gives CDR1 MDHEN, CDR2 SYDVKM. Trimming cost V 2 bases and J 4 bases; bases outside gene matches: 4. The CDR3 extends over 14 amino acids.

V and J are TRBV19 and TRBJ1-1, with D perhaps TRBD1 (5 bases). CDR3 length equals 14 residues. The germline V gene has CDR1 LNHDA and CDR2 SQIVND (reference sequence). V lost 3 bases and J 4 bases, leaving 12 bases between the germline ends. The CDR3 sequence: CASSIRGMSTEAFF. The DNA of the CDR3 is TGTGCCAGTAGTATTCGGGGGATGTCCACTGAAGCTTTCTTT.